The T cell receptor (beta chain) described here comes from a study of CD8 T cells in Susac syndrome. Study at large: The Susac syndrome patients were therapy-naive, on corticosteroids, or on intravenous immunoglobulin alone at blood draw.

Per germline, CDR1 GTSNPN and CDR2 SVGIG (reference sequence). This CDR3 is 16 amino acids long. Trimming pared 1 base from V and 9 bases from J, leaving 24 bases between. A quantity of about 0.5 to 1 ug RNA underwent reverse transcription using random hexamers. TCRdb recomputed calls from the immunoSEQ multiplex PCR reads with MiXCR, one row per CDR3 protein. In the table there are about 240,000 distinct CDR3 sequences, 90% to 97% of which are singletons. The TCR was taken from a human donor with Susac syndrome. The material sequenced was CD4+ T cells from PBMCs. The gene calls are TRBV30 and TRBJ2-5; perhaps TRBD2 as D (5 bases). The CDR3 nucleotides read TGTGCCTGGAGTGCTCGTTGGAACCCGGGATCCGGGGCCCAGTACTTC. As protein: CAWSARWNPGSGAQYF.